These 29 T cell receptor beta chains came from one sample sequenced in a study of blood T cell repertoires in COVID-19. TCRdb's table, derived via immunoSEQ multiplex PCR, lists solely in-frame clones and lacks some. The sample gives a few hundred thousand clones, roughly four fifths of which show up once; less than 6% is in the top ten. The specimen sequenced was PBMCs or T cells enriched from blood (not recorded which). These receptors were obtained from a woman in her fifties or sixties who had recovered from COVID-19.

The gene calls are TRBV19 and TRBJ1-1; 11 positions match TRBD1. Trimming took 8 bases from V and 0 from J; bases not matched to a gene: 8. The CDR3 has 16 amino acids. Germline assignment: CDR1 LNHDA and CDR2 SQIVND (reference sequence). Here the CDR3 reads CASCGTGGNMNTEAFF. CDR3 sequence (DNA): TGTGCCAGTTGTGGGACAGGGGGAAACATGAACACTGAAGCTTTCTTT.

The V call is TRBV4-1, the J call TRBJ1-6; D perhaps matches TRBD1 (5 bases). The CDR3 has 13 amino acids. Per germline, CDR1 MGHRA and CDR2 YSYEKL. V lost 1 base and J 14 bases, leaving 12 bases between the germline ends. The CDR3 loop is CASSQGQFLALHF. CDR3 DNA sequence: TGCGCCAGCAGCCAAGGACAGTTTCTTGCCCTCCACTTT.

The J gene is TRBJ1-1, the V gene TRBV30, with 7 bases identical to TRBD1. The junction had 4 bases not matched to a gene; V was cut back by 4 bases and J by 5 bases. The CDR3 has 12 residues. CDR1 is GTSNPN and CDR2 is SVGIG in the germline V gene (reference sequence). The CDR3, as DNA: TGTGCCTGGAACACAGGGGTGACTGAAGCTTTCTTT. This gives the protein CAWNTGVTEAFF.

The chain combines TRBV4-2 with TRBJ1-2; 7 bases map to TRBD1. Per germline, CDR1 LGHNA and CDR2 YNFKEQ. CDR3 length: 14 residues. J was trimmed by 4 bases and V by 4 bases; bases with no gene match: 6. The CDR3 loop reads CASSRDRAGYGYTF. The CDR3 DNA is TGTGCCAGCAGCCGAGACAGGGCCGGCTATGGCTACACCTTC.

This chain links TRBV9 with TRBJ2-2, with 8 bases matching TRBD2. This CDR3 is 16 amino acids long. Per germline, CDR1 SGDLS and CDR2 YYNGEE. J lost 5 bases, V lost 4 bases, and 10 bases had no gene match. This CDR3 reads CASSKKPGLDTGELFF. CDR3 nucleotide sequence: TGTGCCAGCAGCAAAAAACCGGGACTAGATACCGGGGAGCTGTTTTTT.

This chain connects TRBV5-1 to TRBJ2-3; TRBD1 matches at 12 bases. V trimming: 1 base; J trimming: 5 bases; junction bases outside the gene matches: 8. CDR3 length: 17 amino acids. Per the germline V gene, CDR1 is SGHRS and CDR2 is YFSETQ. The CDR3 region is CASSLYRGQGAEDTQYF. Here the CDR3 DNA reads TGCGCCAGCAGCTTGTACAGGGGACAGGGGGCGGAAGATACGCAGTATTTT. The whole variable domain, remainder taken from reference TRBV5-1 and TRBJ2-3, is KAGVTQTPRYLIKTRGQQVTLSCSPISGHRSVSWYQQTPGQGLQFLFEYFSETQRNKGNFPGRFSGRQFSNSRSEMNVSTLELGDSALYLCASSLYRGQGAEDTQYFGPGTRLTVL.

The rearrangement links TRBV11-3 to TRBJ2-5, with D perhaps TRBD1 (5 bases). The germline V and J ends were trimmed by 3 bases and 1 base, with 6 bases remaining between them. This CDR3 region has 13 residues. CDR1 SGHNT and CDR2 YENEEA come from the germline V gene. CDR3 nucleotide sequence: TGTGCCAGCAGCTTGACAGTCCAAGAGACCCAGTACTTC. It codes for CASSLTVQETQYF.

The chain links TRBV7-9 to TRBJ2-7, with 9 bases fitting TRBD2. J was trimmed by 2 bases and V by 5 bases; bases with no gene match: 10. Germline-derived CDR1 and CDR2 are SEHNR and FQNEAQ (reference sequence). The CDR3 has 16 amino acids. CDR3 sequence: CASSPQRVAGAYEQYF. Here the CDR3 DNA reads TGTGCCAGCAGCCCTCAGAGGGTAGCGGGAGCCTACGAGCAGTACTTC.

There are a few counts of this clone. The chain combines TRBV7-9 with TRBJ2-7, with TRBD2 as a possible D gene (6 bases). Per germline, CDR1 SEHNR and CDR2 FQNEAQ (reference sequence). The CDR3 runs to 14 residues. Deletions cut 0 bases from V and 5 bases from J, with 11 bases between. The CDR3, as DNA: TGTGCCAGCAGCTTAGCGGGGGGTGTAGACGAGCAGTACTTC. This codes for CASSLAGGVDEQYF.

The CDR3 sequence: CASRGGGPQHF. In DNA, the CDR3 is TGTGCCAGCCGCGGAGGTGGGCCCCAGCATTTT. The chain is built from TRBV6-6 and TRBJ1-5; D call uncertain. The V gene's germline CDR1 is MNHNY and CDR2 SVGAGI (reference sequence). V was shortened by 8 bases and J by 9 bases, with 11 bases between the two germline ends. This CDR3 is 11 amino acids long.

Worth noting for this clone: The same CDR3 arises from other DNA sequences in this sample as well. This chain uses TRBV20-1 with TRBJ2-3; 7 positions match TRBD2. The CDR3 is 13 residues long. V was pared by 3 bases and J by 3 bases, with 3 bases of the junction left unmatched. The germline V gene encodes CDR1 DFQATT and CDR2 SNEGSKA (reference sequence). The CDR3 nucleotides are TGCAGTGCTAGTGTGGGAGGGACAGATACGCAGTATTTT. Translating gives CSASVGGTDTQYF.

This rearrangement joins TRBV4-1 to TRBJ1-5, with D tentatively TRBD1 (6 bases). Trimming cost V 0 bases and J 6 bases, with 18 bases left between them. Germline CDR1 and CDR2: MGHRA and YSYEKL. This CDR3 comprises 17 residues. The CDR3 spells CASSQDFPGERGQPQHF. The CDR3 nucleotides are TGCGCCAGCAGCCAAGATTTTCCAGGGGAGCGGGGTCAGCCCCAGCATTTT.

As concerns this clone: Other DNA sequences of this sample code for an identical CDR3. The rearrangement uses TRBV7-2 and TRBJ1-2; the D is unclear. Trimming took off 0 bases at V and 2 bases at J, with 10 bases between the two ends. The V gene's germline CDR1 is SGHTA and CDR2 FQGNSA. CDR3 length equals 15 residues. The CDR3 region is CASSLAQGRNYGYTF. CDR3 DNA: TGTGCCAGCAGCTTAGCGCAAGGCAGGAACTATGGCTACACCTTC.

The chain couples TRBV5-1 to TRBJ1-2; 7 bases match TRBD1. The CDR3 extends over 12 amino acids. J lost 9 bases, V lost 3 bases, and 5 bases had no gene match. The germline V gene encodes CDR1 SGHRS and CDR2 YFSETQ. The CDR3 here is CASSSDRISYTF. The CDR3, as DNA: TGCGCCAGCAGCTCGGACAGGATTAGCTACACCTTC.

The chain links TRBV5-1 to TRBJ2-7; the D gene is possibly TRBD2 (5 bases). Trimming left V 1 base short and J 1 base short, with 9 bases between. CDR3 length equals 14 residues. Per the germline V gene, CDR1 is SGHRS and CDR2 is YFSETQ. In DNA, the CDR3 is TGCGCCAGCAGCTTGTCGACGGGATCCTACGAGCAGTACTTC. It is translated as CASSLSTGSYEQYF.

In its sample, this clone was seen many times. This chain uses TRBV5-5 with TRBJ1-1; perhaps TRBD1 as D (6 bases). Germline values: CDR1 SGHKS, CDR2 YYEKEE (reference sequence). V gave up 5 bases and J gave up 7 bases, with 15 bases separating them. This CDR3 contains 13 residues. In DNA, the CDR3 is TGTGCCAGCAGTCGGACAGCGGGGGTTGAAGCTTTCTTT. It translates to CASSRTAGVEAFF.

This clone was detected a few times. A junction boundary mismatches the germline segment, possibly from a read error. This chain connects TRBV4-1 to TRBJ1-1; D ambiguous. Germline V lookup: CDR1 MGHRA, CDR2 YSYEKL. The CDR3 is made up of 12 amino acids. The CDR3 DNA is TGCGCCAGCAGCCATGTTGGTACTGAGGCTTTCTTT. Amino acid sequence: CASSHVGTEAFF.

The V gene is TRBV3-1 (or the pseudogene TRBV3-2), the J gene TRBJ2-3; 7 nucleotides line up with TRBD2. The CDR3 contains 14 residues. The V gene's germline CDR1 is LGHDT and CDR2 YNNKEL (reference sequence). V lost 0 bases, J lost 5 bases, and 2 bases stayed unmatched. The CDR3: CASSQDWGGDTQYF. In DNA, the CDR3 is TGTGCCAGCAGCCAAGATTGGGGGGGAGATACGCAGTATTTT.

V usage is TRBV2 and J usage is TRBJ2-1; D may be TRBD2 (5 bases). The CDR3 is made up of 13 amino acids. V lost 8 bases, J lost 6 bases, and 14 bases lay in between. Germline CDR1 reads SNHLY; CDR2 reads FYNNEI. The CDR3 sequence: CASEDYLTNEQFF. The CDR3 DNA reads TGTGCCAGCGAAGACTATCTTACCAATGAGCAGTTCTTC.

The chain employs TRBV3-1 (or the pseudogene TRBV3-2) and TRBJ2-1; 14 bases fit TRBD2. The ends lost 0 bases at V and 4 bases at J; junction bases unmatched: 8. CDR1 and CDR2 (germline): LGHDT, YNNKEL (reference sequence). The CDR3 loop spans 19 amino acids. The CDR3 DNA sequence: TGTGCCAGCAGCCAAGATAACGGGACTAGCGGGGGCCTTTACAATGAGCAGTTCTTC. Its protein is CASSQDNGTSGGLYNEQFF.

The V gene is TRBV5-1, the J gene TRBJ2-1; D perhaps matches TRBD2 (6 bases). CDR3 length equals 13 residues. Deletions cut 0 bases from V and 16 bases from J, with 17 bases between. CDR1 and CDR2 (germline): SGHRS, YFSETQ. The CDR3 DNA follows: TGCGCCAGCAGCTTGGGACCCGAGACTAGTCCCTTCTTC. Encoded protein: CASSLGPETSPFF. Supplemented by reference TRBV5-1 and TRBJ2-1, the full variable domain reads KAGVTQTPRYLIKTRGQQVTLSCSPISGHRSVSWYQQTPGQGLQFLFEYFSETQRNKGNFPGRFSGRQFSNSRSEMNVSTLELGDSALYLCASSLGPETSPFFGPGTRLTVL.

J is TRBJ1-6 and V is TRBV4-2; D call uncertain. Germline V lookup: CDR1 LGHNA, CDR2 YNFKEQ. V lost 2 bases, J lost 7 bases, and 12 bases lay in between. The CDR3 is 15 amino acids. The CDR3 sequence is CASSQSGGSNSPLHF. Here the CDR3 DNA reads TGTGCCAGCAGCCAATCAGGAGGATCAAATTCACCCCTCCACTTT.

This clone was seen more than once but under ten times. The rearrangement joins TRBV6-5 to TRBJ1-2; D is uncertain. V was cut by 6 bases and J by 4 bases, with 12 bases left in between. The CDR3 has 13 amino acids. Germline V lookup: CDR1 MNHEY, CDR2 SVGAGI. The CDR3 spells CASRMPAGYGYTF. The CDR3 DNA sequence: TGTGCCAGCAGGATGCCAGCGGGCTATGGCTACACCTTC.

CDR3 region: CASSLSQGNYGYTF. The DNA of the CDR3 is TGTGCCAGCAGCTTATCCCAGGGGAACTATGGCTACACCTTC. The chain carries TRBV7-6 and TRBJ1-2, with D perhaps matching TRBD1 (6 bases). The CDR3 covers 14 residues. Trimming took 2 bases from V and 2 from J, leaving 9 bases between them. The germline CDR1 and CDR2 sequences are SGHVS and FNYEAQ.

This clone was seen only a few times. V gene TRBV7-9 combines with J gene TRBJ2-7; TRBD2 agrees at 9 bases. CDR3 length: 15 residues. In germline, CDR1 is SEHNR, CDR2 FQNEAQ (reference sequence). J lost 5 bases, V lost 1 base, and 6 bases had no gene match. CDR3 nucleotides: TGTGCCAGCAGCTTAGGCGGGGGGGCTGGAGACGAGCAGTACTTC. The encoded protein is CASSLGGGAGDEQYF. The full variable domain, completed using reference TRBV7-9 and TRBJ2-7, is DTGVSQNPRHKITKRGQNVTFRCDPISEHNRLYWYRQTLGQGPEFLTYFQNEAQLEKSRLLSDRFSAERPKGSFSTLEIQRTEQGDSAMYLCASSLGGGAGDEQYFGPGTRLTVT.

The chain carries TRBV9 and TRBJ1-2; TRBD1 is a possible D gene (5 bases). This CDR3 spans 13 amino acids. The V end was cut by 0 bases, the J end by 6 bases, with 9 bases between. Germline V gives CDR1 SGDLS, CDR2 YYNGEE. In DNA, the CDR3 is TGTGCCAGCAGCGTAGCCCAGGGCCATGGCTACACCTTC. Amino acids: CASSVAQGHGYTF.

The chain combines TRBV20-1 with TRBJ2-5; 8 bases align to TRBD2. The CDR3 covers 17 residues. Germline assignment: CDR1 DFQATT and CDR2 SNEGSKA (reference sequence). V was pared by 3 bases and J by 5 bases, with 17 bases of the junction left unmatched. CDR3: CSASGLAGTPREETQYF. CDR3 in DNA: TGCAGTGCTAGTGGGCTAGCGGGTACCCCCCGGGAGGAGACCCAGTACTTC.

The rearrangement joins TRBV6-1 to TRBJ2-7, with a tentative D call TRBD1 (5 bases). The CDR3 has 14 amino acids. Trimming pared 2 bases from V and 2 bases from J, leaving 10 bases between. CDR1 and CDR2 (germline): MNHNS, SASEGT. CDR3 in amino acids: CASSEFQGTYEQYF. CDR3 bases: TGTGCCAGCAGTGAATTCCAGGGCACCTACGAGCAGTACTTC.

The rearrangement joins TRBV5-1 to TRBJ2-2; tentative D call: TRBD1 (6 bases). This CDR3 region has 14 residues. The germline V gene encodes CDR1 SGHRS and CDR2 YFSETQ. V was shortened by 4 bases and J by 6 bases, with 13 bases between the two germline ends. CDR3 in amino acids: CASSRDTLAGELFF. DNA of the CDR3: TGCGCCAGCAGCCGGGACACCTTGGCCGGGGAGCTGTTTTTT.